The rows below give T cell receptor beta chains drawn from one sample of a study of T-cell reconstitution after alpha-beta-depleted transplantation in children. MiXCR, run by TCRdb on the PCR reads, gives a single entry per CDR3 protein. The data contain 360,000 or so distinct CDR3 sequences, around 20% of them seen just once; the ten biggest clones take up over 3.5%. The sequencing here drew on PBMCs from the stem cell graft donor, taken from the stem cell graft. The receptors come from a human donor who donated a stem cell graft to a child with acute myeloid leukemia. Each CDR3 is given with its conserved first and last residue. The D gene is left open where the match is weak. Clone size is stated in some rows and not others, as once, few, many or a class when expanded.

v_gene	d_gene	j_gene	abundance	CDR3nt	CDR3aa
TRBV15	NA	TRBJ1-1	NA	TGTGCCACCAGCGGAATAGGGAACACTGAAGCTTTCTTT	CATSGIGNTEAFF
TRBV13	NA	TRBJ2-1	NA	TGTGCCAGCAGCGGACAGTCTTCGGAAGTACGCGATGAGCAGTTCTTC	CASSGQSSEVRDEQFF
TRBV12-3/TRBV12-4	TRBD2	TRBJ2-1	few	TGTGCCAGCAGTTTGGGACTAGCGACCGCTGGGGGTGAGCAGTTCTTC	CASSLGLATAGGEQFF
TRBV7-7	NA	TRBJ2-5	many	TGTGCCAGCAGCTTGAGTAGCGGAGGGGAGACCCAGTACTTC	CASSLSSGGETQYF
TRBV27	NA	TRBJ2-1	few	TGTGCCAGCAGTTTATGGTCGGCTACAGATGAGCAGTTCTTC	CASSLWSATDEQFF
TRBV24-1	NA	TRBJ2-5	NA	TGTGCCACCAGTGCCAACAGGGGGGGTCCGGTCAACTTC	CATSANRGGPVNF
TRBV12-3/TRBV12-4	NA	TRBJ2-4	many	TGTGCCAGCAGTTTAGGAGACATTCAGTACTTC	CASSLGDIQYF
TRBV9	TRBD1	TRBJ1-1	NA	TGTGCCAGCAGCGGAGGACAGGGATTGAACACTGAAGCTTTCTTT	CASSGGQGLNTEAFF
TRBV7-9	TRBD2	TRBJ2-7	NA	TGTGCCAGCAGCTCGGGAATGGGACTAGCGGGAGACGAGCAGTACTTC	CASSSGMGLAGDEQYF
TRBV20-1	NA	TRBJ2-1	many	TGCAGTGCTAGAGATCGCCTTTCCCCGGTGGTTGAGCAGTTCTTC	CSARDRLSPVVEQFF